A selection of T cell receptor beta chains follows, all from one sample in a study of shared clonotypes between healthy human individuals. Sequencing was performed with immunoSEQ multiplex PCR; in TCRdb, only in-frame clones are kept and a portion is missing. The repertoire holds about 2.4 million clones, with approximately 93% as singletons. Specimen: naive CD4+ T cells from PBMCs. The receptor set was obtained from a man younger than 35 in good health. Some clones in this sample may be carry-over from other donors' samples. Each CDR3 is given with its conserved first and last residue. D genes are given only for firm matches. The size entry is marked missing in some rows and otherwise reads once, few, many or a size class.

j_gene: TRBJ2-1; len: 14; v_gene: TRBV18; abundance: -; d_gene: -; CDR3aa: CASSPPVAGSEQFF; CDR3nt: TGTGCCAGCTCACCACCGGTGGCGGGGAGTGAGCAGTTCTTC
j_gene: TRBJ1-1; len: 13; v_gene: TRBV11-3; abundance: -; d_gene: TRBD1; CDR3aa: CASSSTLRGVAFF; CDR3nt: TGTGCCAGCAGCTCAACCCTCAGGGGGGTAGCTTTCTTT
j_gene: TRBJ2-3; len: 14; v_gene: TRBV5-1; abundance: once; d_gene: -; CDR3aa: CASSFFGSTDTQYF; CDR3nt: TGCGCCAGCAGCTTTTTCGGTTCCACAGATACGCAGTATTTT
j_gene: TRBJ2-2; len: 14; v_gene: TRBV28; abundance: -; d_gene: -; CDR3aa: CASREQGHTGELFF; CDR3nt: TGTGCCAGCCGCGAACAGGGTCACACCGGGGAGCTGTTTTTT
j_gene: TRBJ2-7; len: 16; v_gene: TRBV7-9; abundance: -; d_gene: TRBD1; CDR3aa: CASSQASGTGTYEQYF; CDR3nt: TGTGCCAGCAGCCAGGCGAGTGGGACAGGCACCTACGAGCAGTACTTC
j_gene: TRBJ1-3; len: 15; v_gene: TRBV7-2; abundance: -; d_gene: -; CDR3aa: CASSPTFGSGNTIYF; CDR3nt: TGTGCCAGCAGCCCGACCTTCGGCTCTGGAAACACCATATATTTT
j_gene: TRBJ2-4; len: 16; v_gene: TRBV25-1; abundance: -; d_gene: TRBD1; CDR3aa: CASRGTPGQGKNIQYF; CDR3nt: TGTGCCAGCAGGGGGACTCCGGGACAGGGGAAAAACATTCAGTACTTC
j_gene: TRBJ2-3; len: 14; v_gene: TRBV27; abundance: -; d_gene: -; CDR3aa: CASKGGRRTDTQYF; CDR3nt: TGTGCCAGCAAAGGTGGCAGGCGCACAGATACGCAGTATTTT
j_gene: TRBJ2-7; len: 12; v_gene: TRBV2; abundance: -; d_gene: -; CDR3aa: CASSTGSYEQYF; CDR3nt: TGTGCCAGCAGTACCGGGTCCTACGAGCAGTACTTC
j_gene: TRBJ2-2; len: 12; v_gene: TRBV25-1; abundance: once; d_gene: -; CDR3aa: CASRDRTGELFF; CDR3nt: TGTGCCAGCAGAGACCGTACCGGGGAGCTGTTTTTT
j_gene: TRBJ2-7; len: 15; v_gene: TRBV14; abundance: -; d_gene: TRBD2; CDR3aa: CASSPTSGRAYEQYF; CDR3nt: TGTGCCAGCAGCCCGACTAGCGGGAGGGCCTACGAGCAGTACTTC
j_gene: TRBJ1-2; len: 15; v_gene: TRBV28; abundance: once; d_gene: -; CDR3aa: CASSLGGQGFYGYTF; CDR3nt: TGTGCCAGCAGTTTAGGAGGGCAGGGATTCTATGGCTACACCTTC
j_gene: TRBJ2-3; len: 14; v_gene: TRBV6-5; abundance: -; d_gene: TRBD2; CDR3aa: CASSYVGGTDTQYF; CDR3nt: TGTGCCAGCAGTTACGTCGGGGGGACAGATACGCAGTATTTT
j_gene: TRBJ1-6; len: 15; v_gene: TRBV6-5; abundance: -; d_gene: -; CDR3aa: CASRSSSSYNSPLHF; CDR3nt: TGTGCCAGCAGATCCTCGAGCTCCTATAATTCACCCCTCCACTTT
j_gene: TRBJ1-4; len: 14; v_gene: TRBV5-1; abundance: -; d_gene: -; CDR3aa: CASSLVAGNEKLFF; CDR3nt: TGCGCCAGCAGCTTGGTGGCCGGCAATGAAAAACTGTTTTTT
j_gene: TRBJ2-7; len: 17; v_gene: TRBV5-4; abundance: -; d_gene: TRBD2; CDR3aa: CASSSRTQRERSYEQYF; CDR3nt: TGTGCCAGCAGCTCACGTACCCAGCGGGAACGCTCCTACGAGCAGTACTTC
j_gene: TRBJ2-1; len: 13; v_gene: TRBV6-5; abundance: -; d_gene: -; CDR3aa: CASWDPRNNEQFF; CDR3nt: TGTGCCAGTTGGGACCCCCGCAACAATGAGCAGTTCTTC
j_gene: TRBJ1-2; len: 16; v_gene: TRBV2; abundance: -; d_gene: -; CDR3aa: CASQLLGGRDAYGYTF; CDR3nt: TGTGCCAGCCAGTTACTAGGGGGGCGAGATGCCTATGGCTACACCTTC
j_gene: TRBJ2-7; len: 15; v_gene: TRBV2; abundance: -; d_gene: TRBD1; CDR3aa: CASSEMGQGAGEQYF; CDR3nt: TGTGCCAGCAGTGAAATGGGGCAGGGGGCGGGCGAGCAGTACTTC
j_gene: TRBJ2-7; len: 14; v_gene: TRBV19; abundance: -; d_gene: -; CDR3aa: CASSPKERRYEQYF; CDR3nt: TGTGCCAGTAGCCCCAAGGAACGGAGGTACGAGCAGTACTTC
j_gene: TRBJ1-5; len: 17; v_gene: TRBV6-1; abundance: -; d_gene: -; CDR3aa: CASSEALVQNSNQPQHF; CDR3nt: TGTGCCAGCAGTGAAGCGCTGGTACAGAATAGCAATCAGCCCCAGCATTTT
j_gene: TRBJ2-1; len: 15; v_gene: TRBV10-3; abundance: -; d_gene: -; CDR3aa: CAISEELVPYNEQFF; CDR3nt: TGTGCCATCAGTGAGGAGTTAGTGCCCTACAATGAGCAGTTCTTC
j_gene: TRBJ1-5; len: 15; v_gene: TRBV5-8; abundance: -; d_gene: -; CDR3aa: CASSLNLREAQPQHF; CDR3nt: TGTGCCAGCAGCTTGAATCTTAGAGAGGCCCAGCCCCAGCATTTT
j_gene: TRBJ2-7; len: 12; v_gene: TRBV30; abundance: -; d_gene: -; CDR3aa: CAWSVYRYEQYF; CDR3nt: TGTGCCTGGAGTGTATACAGATACGAGCAGTACTTC
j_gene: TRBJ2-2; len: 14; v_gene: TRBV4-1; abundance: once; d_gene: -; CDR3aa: CASRRAPRTGELFF; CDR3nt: TGCGCCAGCAGGAGGGCCCCGCGGACCGGGGAGCTGTTTTTT
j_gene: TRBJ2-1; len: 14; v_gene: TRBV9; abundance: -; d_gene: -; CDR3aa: CASSGVQGLSEQFF; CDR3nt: TGTGCCAGCAGCGGAGTACAGGGTTTGAGTGAGCAGTTCTTC
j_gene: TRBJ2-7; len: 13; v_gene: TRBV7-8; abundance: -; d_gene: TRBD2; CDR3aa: CASRAGGAYEQYF; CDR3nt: TGTGCCAGCAGAGCGGGAGGGGCGTACGAGCAGTACTTC
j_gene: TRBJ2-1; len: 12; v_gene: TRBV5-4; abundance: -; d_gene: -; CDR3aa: CASSLAPNEQFF; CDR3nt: TGTGCCAGCAGCTTGGCCCCCAATGAGCAGTTCTTC
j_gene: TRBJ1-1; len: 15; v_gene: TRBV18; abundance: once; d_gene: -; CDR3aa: CASSPLGTSSTEAFF; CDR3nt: TGTGCCAGCTCACCTCTGGGGACCTCGAGCACTGAAGCTTTCTTT
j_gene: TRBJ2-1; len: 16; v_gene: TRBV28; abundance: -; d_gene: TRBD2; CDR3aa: CASGTSGRVSYNEQFF; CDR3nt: TGTGCCAGCGGGACTAGCGGGAGGGTCTCCTACAATGAGCAGTTCTTC
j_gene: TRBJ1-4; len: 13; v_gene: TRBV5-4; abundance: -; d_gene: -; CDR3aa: CASSVGREEKLFF; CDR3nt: TGTGCCAGCAGTGTAGGACGGGAGGAAAAACTGTTTTTT
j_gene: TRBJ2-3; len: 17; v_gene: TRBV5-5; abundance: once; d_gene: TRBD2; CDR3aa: CASSRPGTTKLGDTQYF; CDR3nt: TGTGCCAGCAGCCGTCCCGGGACTACAAAACTCGGGGATACGCAGTATTTT
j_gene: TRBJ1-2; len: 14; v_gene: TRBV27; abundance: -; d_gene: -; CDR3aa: CASIPRGANYGYTF; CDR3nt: TGTGCCAGCATTCCGCGAGGGGCTAACTATGGCTACACCTTC
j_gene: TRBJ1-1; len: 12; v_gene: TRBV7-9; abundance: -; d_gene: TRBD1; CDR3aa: CASSLGDSRAFF; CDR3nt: TGTGCCAGCAGCTTAGGGGACAGTAGAGCTTTCTTT
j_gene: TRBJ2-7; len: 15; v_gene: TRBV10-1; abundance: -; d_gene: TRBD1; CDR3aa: CASSVSGTGAYEQYF; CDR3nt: TGCGCCAGCAGTGTATCCGGGACAGGGGCCTACGAGCAGTACTTC
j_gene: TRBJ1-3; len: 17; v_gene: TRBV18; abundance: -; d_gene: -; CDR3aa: CASSPISSGGFGNTIYF; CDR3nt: TGTGCCAGCTCACCCATAAGTTCGGGGGGCTTCGGAAACACCATATATTTT
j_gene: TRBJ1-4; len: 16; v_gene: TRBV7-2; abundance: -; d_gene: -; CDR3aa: CASSLVGNPGREKLFF; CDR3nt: TGTGCCAGCAGCTTAGTTGGGAATCCAGGGCGGGAAAAACTGTTTTTT
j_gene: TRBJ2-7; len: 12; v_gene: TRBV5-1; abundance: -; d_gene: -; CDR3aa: CASSGDNYEQYF; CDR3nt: TGCGCCAGCAGCGGAGACAACTACGAGCAGTACTTC
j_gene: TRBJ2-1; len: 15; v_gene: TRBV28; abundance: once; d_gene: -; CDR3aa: CASSFLGGTYNEQFF; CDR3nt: TGTGCCAGCAGTTTCCTTGGCGGGACCTACAATGAGCAGTTCTTC
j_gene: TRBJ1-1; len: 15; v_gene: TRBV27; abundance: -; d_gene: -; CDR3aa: CASSTHRDANTEAFF; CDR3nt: TGTGCCAGCAGTACCCACAGGGATGCGAACACTGAAGCTTTCTTT
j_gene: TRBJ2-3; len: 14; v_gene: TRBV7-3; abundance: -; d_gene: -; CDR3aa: CASSLGPFTDTQYF; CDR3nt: TGTGCCAGCAGCTTAGGGCCTTTCACAGATACGCAGTATTTT
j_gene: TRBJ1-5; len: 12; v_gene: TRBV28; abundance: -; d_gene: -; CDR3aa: CASSPTAGPQHF; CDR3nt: TGTGCCAGCAGTCCAACAGCGGGGCCCCAGCATTTT
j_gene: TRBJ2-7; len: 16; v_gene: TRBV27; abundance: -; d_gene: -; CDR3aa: CASSLRLPPSSYEQYF; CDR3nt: TGTGCCAGCAGTCTAAGGCTTCCGCCCAGCTCCTACGAGCAGTACTTC
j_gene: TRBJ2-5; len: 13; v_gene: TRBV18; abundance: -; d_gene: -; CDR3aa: CASSPLKGETQYF; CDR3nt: TGTGCCAGCTCACCGCTGAAAGGGGAGACCCAGTACTTC
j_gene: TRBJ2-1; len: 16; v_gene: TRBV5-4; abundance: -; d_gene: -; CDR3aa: CASSVGGRRQGDEQFF; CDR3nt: TGTGCCAGCAGCGTGGGTGGACGGCGCCAGGGCGATGAGCAGTTCTTC
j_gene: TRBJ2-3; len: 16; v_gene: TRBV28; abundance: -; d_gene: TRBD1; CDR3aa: CASSGTDRGSTDTQYF; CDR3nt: TGTGCCAGCAGTGGGACCGACAGGGGAAGCACAGATACGCAGTATTTT
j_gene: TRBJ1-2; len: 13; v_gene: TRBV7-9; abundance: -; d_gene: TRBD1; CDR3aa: CASSSDRSGGYTF; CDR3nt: TGTGCCAGCAGCTCGGACAGGTCGGGAGGCTACACCTTC
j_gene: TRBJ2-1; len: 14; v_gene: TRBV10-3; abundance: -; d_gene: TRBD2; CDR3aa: CATRLAGGANEQFF; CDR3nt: TGTGCCACGAGACTAGCGGGAGGGGCCAATGAGCAGTTCTTC
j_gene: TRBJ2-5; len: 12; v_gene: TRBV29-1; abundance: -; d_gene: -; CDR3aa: CSVETARETQYF; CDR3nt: TGCAGCGTTGAAACTGCGCGGGAGACCCAGTACTTC
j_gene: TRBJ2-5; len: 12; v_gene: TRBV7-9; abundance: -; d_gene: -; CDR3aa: CASSRSQETQYF; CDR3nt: TGTGCCAGCAGCCGGTCCCAAGAGACCCAGTACTTC
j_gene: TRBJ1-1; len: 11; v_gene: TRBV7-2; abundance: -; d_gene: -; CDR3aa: CASSLKGGAFF; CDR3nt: TGTGCCAGCAGCTTAAAGGGGGGAGCTTTCTTT
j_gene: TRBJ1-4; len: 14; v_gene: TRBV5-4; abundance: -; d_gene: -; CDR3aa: CASTTGGGEEKLFF; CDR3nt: TGTGCCAGCACCACCGGAGGGGGAGAGGAAAAACTGTTTTTT
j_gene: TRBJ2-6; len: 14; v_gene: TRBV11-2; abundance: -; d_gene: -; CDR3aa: CASSLAGVTNVLTF; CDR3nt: TGTGCCAGCAGCTTAGCGGGGGTGACCAACGTCCTGACTTTC